The rows below give T cell receptor beta chains drawn from one sample of a study of tumor-infiltrating lymphocytes in primary liver carcinoma. One entry per CDR3 protein results from TCRdb running MiXCR on the multiplex PCR reads. The data hold hundreds of thousands of distinct CDR3 sequences, with 45% to 70% observed a single time. The sequenced sample was peripheral blood. All receptors derive from a woman under 40 with primary liver carcinoma and hepatitis B virus infection. The CDR3 runs from the conserved cysteine through the conserved F or W. A D gene is named only where the DNA matches it firmly. Some rows have no size entry. The others give once, few or many, or a class for an expanded clone.

clone size,D gene,V gene,J gene,CDR3 DNA,CDR3 protein
.,.,TRBV6-1,TRBJ2-2,TGTGCCAACACCGAGTTAAACCTTAACACCGGGGAGCTGTTTTTT,CANTELNLNTGELFF
.,TRBD2,TRBV5-5,TRBJ2-3,TGTGCCAGCAGCGCGGGACTAGCGGGATTATACACAGATACGCAGTATTTT,CASSAGLAGLYTDTQYF
many,.,TRBV13,TRBJ1-1,TGTGCCAGCAGCTTTGGTTGGGCTGAAGCTTTCTTT,CASSFGWAEAFF
many,TRBD2,TRBV11-3,TRBJ2-2,TGTGCCAGCAGCCCCTATAGAAGCGGGAGTCTAATGGGGGAGCTGTTTTTT,CASSPYRSGSLMGELFF
.,TRBD2,TRBV13,TRBJ2-3,TGTGCCAGCAGCTTAGCGGGACTAGCGGGTTTAGATACGCAGTATTTT,CASSLAGLAGLDTQYF
few,TRBD1,TRBV6-6,TRBJ2-1,TGTGCCACATCGGACAGGGGTAACAATGAGCAGTTCTTC,CATSDRGNNEQFF
.,.,TRBV14,TRBJ1-2,TGTGCCAGCAGGCAAGGAACAGAGGGGGGAAGTAGCTACACCTTC,CASRQGTEGGSSYTF
few,.,TRBV7-9,TRBJ2-1,TGTGCCAGCAGCTTATCCCGGGGGCCCCACAATGAGCAGTTCTTC,CASSLSRGPHNEQFF
.,.,TRBV13,TRBJ2-1,TGTGCCAGCAGCACACAGCGAACACTTTACTATGAGCAGTTCTTC,CASSTQRTLYYEQFF
.,TRBD2,TRBV11-2,TRBJ2-7,TGTGCCAGCAGCCCTAAACTAGCGGGAACCTACGAGCAGTACTTC,CASSPKLAGTYEQYF
.,.,TRBV11-2,TRBJ2-5,TGTGCCAGCAGCACGACGGATCAAGCGAGCCAGTACTTC,CASSTTDQASQYF
once,.,TRBV6-1,TRBJ2-6,TGTGCCAGCGGTCGAGGGGCGAACTCTGGGGCCAACATCCTGACTTTC,CASGRGANSGANILTF
.,.,TRBV6-2/TRBV6-3,TRBJ1-1,TGTGCCGGCAGTTTCGACAGACCGAACACTGAAACTTTCTTT,CAGSFDRPNTETFF
.,TRBD2,TRBV11-2,TRBJ2-5,TGTGCCAGCAGCCCGGGCCGGACTAGTTTCCAAGAGACCCCGTACTTC,CASSPGRTSFQETPYF
many,.,TRBV4-3,TRBJ1-1,TGCGCCAGCAGCCAAGCAAGGAGGGCCAACACTGAAGCTTTCTTT,CASSQARRANTEAFF
.,TRBD1,TRBV19,TRBJ2-2,TGTGCCAGTAGTTCGGACAGGGAGGTCGCGAACACCGGGGAGCTGTTTTTT,CASSSDREVANTGELFF
.,.,TRBV12-3/TRBV12-4,TRBJ1-2,TGTGCCAACAGTTTAAGGGGCGTCGACTATGGCTACACCTTC,CANSLRGVDYGYTF
few,.,TRBV28,TRBJ1-6,TGTGTCAGCAGTTTGGGTAGGGCTCCTTCACCCCTCCACTTT,CVSSLGRAPSPLHF
.,.,TRBV13,TRBJ2-4,TGTGCCAGCAGCTTCTGGGGAGCCAAAAACATTCAGTACTTC,CASSFWGAKNIQYF
many,TRBD1,TRBV6-2/TRBV6-3,TRBJ2-6,TGTGCCAGTACGGACAGGGCTGGGGCCAACGTCCTGACTTTC,CASTDRAGANVLTF
few,TRBD2,TRBV7-9,TRBJ2-1,TGTGCCAGCAGCGGGAATGTTGGCGGGAGCGCCTATAATGAGCAGTTCTTC,CASSGNVGGSAYNEQFF
.,.,TRBV12-3/TRBV12-4,TRBJ2-5,TGTGCCAGTAGTTTTCTGGGCTCGGAGACCCAGTACTTC,CASSFLGSETQYF
few,.,TRBV29-1,TRBJ2-7,TGCAACGTTGCGGGGACAGTGAACTCCTACGAGCAGTACTTC,CNVAGTVNSYEQYF
.,.,TRBV11-2,TRBJ2-1,TGTGCCAGTTCTCACCGGGGTTACGATGAGCAGTTCTTC,CASSHRGYDEQFF
few,.,TRBV14,TRBJ2-1,TGTGCCAGCAGCCAAGAAGGCGTAATGCACCGCAATGAGCAGTTCTTC,CASSQEGVMHRNEQFF
many,.,TRBV4-2,TRBJ2-3,TGTGCCAGCAGCCAACACCGGGGGCCCCGGGCCCGGGGCACAGATACGCAGTATTTT,CASSQHRGPRARGTDTQYF
many,.,TRBV4-1,TRBJ2-1,TGCGCCAGCAGCCAAGGGCTTTTAGACAATGAGCAGTTCTTC,CASSQGLLDNEQFF
.,.,TRBV7-9,TRBJ1-1,TGTGCCAGCAGCTTATGGGGACAAGAAGCTTTCTTT,CASSLWGQEAFF
.,TRBD1,TRBV12-3/TRBV12-4,TRBJ1-5,TGTGCCAGCAAGGAGACAGGGGGCCTCCCGAAGCATTTT,CASKETGGLPKHF
.,.,TRBV5-4,TRBJ2-3,TGTGCCAGCAGCATGCAGGGCCCAGATACGCAGTATTTT,CASSMQGPDTQYF
.,TRBD1,TRBV4-1,TRBJ2-6,TGCGCCAGCGGCCGAACAGGGGGCCGCCCTTCTGGGGCCAACGTCCTGACTTTC,CASGRTGGRPSGANVLTF
.,.,TRBV11-2,TRBJ1-4,TGTGCCATCAGCTCCAAAAGGTGGACAGCCACTGGAAAACTGTTTTTT,CAISSKRWTATGKLFF
many,.,TRBV6-5,TRBJ1-1,TGTGCCAGCAGTTACGAGGGATGGATGAACACTGAAGCTTTCTTT,CASSYEGWMNTEAFF
many,.,TRBV6-5,TRBJ2-7,TGTGCCAGCAGTTCCCCTCAGAACTACGAGCAGTACTTC,CASSSPQNYEQYF
once,.,TRBV5-1,TRBJ2-5,TGCGCCAGCAGGGGACGAGTGAAGACCCAGTACTTC,CASRGRVKTQYF
few,TRBD2,TRBV12-5,TRBJ2-2,TGTGCTAGTGGTCCATGCGGACTAGCGAACACCGGGGAGCTGTTTTTT,CASGPCGLANTGELFF
.,.,TRBV28,TRBJ2-1,TGTGCCAGCAGAGTACAGGGTCCGGGGTCCTACAATGAGCAGTTCTTC,CASRVQGPGSYNEQFF
once,.,TRBV5-1,TRBJ2-7,TGCGCCAGCCGTCCAGAGCCGAGTTTTAGCTCCTACGAGCAGTACTTC,CASRPEPSFSSYEQYF
.,TRBD1,TRBV6-2/TRBV6-3,TRBJ2-1,TGTGCCAGCAGTCGACAGGGCCCCTATGAGCAGTTCTTC,CASSRQGPYEQFF
.,.,TRBV20-1,TRBJ1-6,TGCAGTGCTAGAGATTCCGGGTCCCATAATTCACCCCTCCACTTT,CSARDSGSHNSPLHF
.,.,TRBV27,TRBJ2-7,TGCGCCAGCAGTTTGGCTGCAGTCACATCCTACGAGCAGTACTTC,CASSLAAVTSYEQYF
once,.,TRBV29-1,TRBJ2-5,TGCAGCGCTGCTGTGATGAGTACCCAGTACTTC,CSAAVMSTQYF
.,.,TRBV7-9,TRBJ1-1,TGTGCCAGCAGCTCCCCGCGGGGGGGCACTGAAGCTTTCTTT,CASSSPRGGTEAFF
few,.,TRBV30,TRBJ2-3,TGTGCCTGGGCCTCCTCGGGGTTCAGCACAGATACGCAGTATTTT,CAWASSGFSTDTQYF
few,TRBD1,TRBV5-4,TRBJ2-7,TGTGCCAGCAGCTCTAGGACAGGGGGCATCTACGAGCAGTACTTC,CASSSRTGGIYEQYF
.,.,TRBV6-5,TRBJ2-7,TGTGCCAGCAACCCACAGCAGAGCTACGAGCAGTACTTC,CASNPQQSYEQYF